This passage covers 9 T cell receptor beta chains from one sample sequenced in a study of metastatic and nonmetastatic thyroid tumors. With MiXCR, TCRdb called clones anew from the PCR reads. This sample yields some 15,000 clones, of which 33% are seen a single time; roughly 13% belongs to the top ten. The entire patient cohort was treatment-naive prior to thyroid surgery. Sequences were obtained from tumor tissue. The receptors shown here come from a male donor with papillary thyroid cancer or a benign thyroid nodule (not recorded which). Some clones in this sample may be carry-over from other donors' samples.

This clone was detected many times. A much more abundant neighbour one base away suggests this may be a read error. V is TRBV6-2 or TRBV6-3 and J is TRBJ1-3; 7 bases agree with TRBD1. The CDR3 covers 17 residues. CDR1 and CDR2 (germline): MNHEY, SVGEGT. V trimming: 3 bases; J trimming: 0 bases; junction bases outside the gene matches: 8. In DNA, the CDR3 is TGTGCCAGCAGTTATTTCTGCTCAGGGGGCTCTGGAAACACCATATATTTT. Its protein product is CASSYFCSGGSGNTIYF.

The J gene is TRBJ2-1, the V gene TRBV24-1; 12 bases are shared with TRBD2. V lost 1 base to trimming and J lost 5 bases; unmatched junction nucleotides: 14. The CDR3 contains 20 residues. CDR1 is KGHDR, CDR2 SFDVKD, per germline. CDR3 nucleotide sequence: TGTGCCACCAGTGATTTTCGCGGGGCTACTAGCGGGGGGATAGACAATGAGCAGTTCTTC. It yields the protein CATSDFRGATSGGIDNEQFF.

This clone was counted at least ten times. The chain links TRBV12-5 to TRBJ1-4; a possible D gene is TRBD1 (6 bases). The CDR3 consists of 17 residues. Germline CDR1 LGHNT, CDR2 FRNRAP. V lost 1 base to trimming and J lost 5 bases, with 17 bases between them. The CDR3 loop is CASGLERGTRGNEKLFF. As DNA, the CDR3 is TGTGCTAGTGGTTTGGAACGAGGGACAAGGGGGAATGAAAAACTGTTTTTT.

Sample share makes this clone medium-sized. This chain uses TRBV12-5 with TRBJ2-6; 8 bases fit TRBD1. Germline-derived CDR1 and CDR2 are LGHNT and FRNRAP. The J segment lost 4 bases and the V segment lost 2 bases, leaving 10 bases of the junction unmatched. The CDR3 extends over 18 amino acids. The CDR3 DNA sequence: TGTGCTAGTGGTTTGTCTCAGGGGGCGAGTAGAGGGGCCAACGTCCTGACTTTC. This gives the protein CASGLSQGASRGANVLTF.

This clone was seen at least ten times. This rearrangement joins TRBV28 to TRBJ1-2; D unclear. V was trimmed by 7 bases and J by 5 bases, leaving 14 bases between them. The CDR3 length is 13 residues. The germline CDR1 and CDR2 sequences are MDHEN and SYDVKM. The CDR3 region has the DNA TGTGCCAGCACGTCGGGCCTTACGTATGGCTACACCTTC. As protein: CASTSGLTYGYTF.

The rearrangement joins TRBV20-1 to TRBJ2-3; TRBD2 agrees at 9 bases. The length of the CDR3 is 16 residues. Germline CDR1 is DFQATT and CDR2 is SNEGSKA (reference sequence). Trimming cost V 3 bases and J 2 bases; bases outside gene matches: 9. The CDR3 DNA is TGCAGTGCTAGCCCTCAGCCTAGCGGGACCACAGATACGCAGTATTTT. This translates into CSASPQPSGTTDTQYF.

In its sample, this clone was seen many times. The rearrangement links TRBV5-5 to TRBJ2-7, with TRBD2 identical over 8 bases. Germline V CDR1 and CDR2: SGHKS, YYEKEE (reference sequence). The CDR3 contains 15 residues. With V trimmed by 1 base and J by 4 bases, 7 bases remained unmatched. The CDR3 is CASSLISGSPYEQYF. The CDR3 DNA follows: TGTGCCAGCAGCTTGATAAGCGGGAGCCCATACGAGCAGTACTTC.

Note on this clone: At one end the junction does not follow the germline gene, possibly because of a read error. The chain employs TRBV6-4 and TRBJ2-5; tentatively, D is TRBD1 (7 bases). Per the germline V gene, CDR1 is MRHNA and CDR2 is SNTAGT. This CDR3 is built from 13 residues. The CDR3 DNA follows: TGTGTCAGCAGTATGGACCAGGGGGGTACCCAGTACTTC. Encoded protein: CVSSMDQGGTQYF.

The table lists this clone with a count of one. The genes are TRBV4-1 and TRBJ1-2; the D is unclear. V lost 0 bases and J 9 bases, leaving 14 bases between the germline ends. This CDR3 has 14 residues. The germline gives CDR1 MGHRA, CDR2 YSYEKL. CDR3 DNA: TGCGCCAGCAGCCAAGATGGAACCGGGCTGAGCTACACCTTC. Translation gives CASSQDGTGLSYTF.